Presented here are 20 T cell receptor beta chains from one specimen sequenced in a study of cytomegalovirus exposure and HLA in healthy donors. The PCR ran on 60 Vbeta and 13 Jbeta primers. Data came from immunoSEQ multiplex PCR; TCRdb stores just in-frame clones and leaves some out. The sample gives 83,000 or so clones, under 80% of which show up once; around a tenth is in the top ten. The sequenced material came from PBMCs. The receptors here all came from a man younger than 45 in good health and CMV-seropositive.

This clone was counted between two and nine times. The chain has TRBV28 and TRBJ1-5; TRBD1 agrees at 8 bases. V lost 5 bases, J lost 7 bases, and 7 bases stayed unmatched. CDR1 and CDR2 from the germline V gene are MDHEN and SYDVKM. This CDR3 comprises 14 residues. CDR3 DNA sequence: TGTGCCAGCAGTCTTAGGACAGGGCTACAGCCCCAGCATTTT. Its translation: CASSLRTGLQPQHF.

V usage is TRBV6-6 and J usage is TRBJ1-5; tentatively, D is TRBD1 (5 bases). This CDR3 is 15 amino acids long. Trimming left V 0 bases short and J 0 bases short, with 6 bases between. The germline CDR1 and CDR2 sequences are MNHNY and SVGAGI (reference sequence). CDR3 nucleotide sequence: TGTGCCAGCAGTTACTCCGACAGTAGCAATCAGCCCCAGCATTTT. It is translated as CASSYSDSSNQPQHF.

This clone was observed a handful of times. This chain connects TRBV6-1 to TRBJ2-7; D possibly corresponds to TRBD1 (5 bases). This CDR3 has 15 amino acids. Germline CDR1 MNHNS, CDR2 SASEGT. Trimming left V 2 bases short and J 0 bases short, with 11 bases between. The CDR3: CASSEPNRLSYEQYF. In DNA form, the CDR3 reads TGTGCCAGCAGTGAACCTAACAGGCTCTCCTACGAGCAGTACTTC.

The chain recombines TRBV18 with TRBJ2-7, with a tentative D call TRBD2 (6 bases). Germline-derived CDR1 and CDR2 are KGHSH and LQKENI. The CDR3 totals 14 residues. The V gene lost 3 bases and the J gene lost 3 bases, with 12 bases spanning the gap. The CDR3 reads CASSPEGVLYEQYF. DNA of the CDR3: TGTGCCAGCTCACCGGAGGGAGTCCTCTACGAGCAGTACTTC.

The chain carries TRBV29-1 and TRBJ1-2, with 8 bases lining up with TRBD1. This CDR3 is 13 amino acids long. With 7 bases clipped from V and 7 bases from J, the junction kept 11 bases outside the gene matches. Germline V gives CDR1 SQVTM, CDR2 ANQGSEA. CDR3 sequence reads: CSDSGGEMFGYTF. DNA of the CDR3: TGCAGCGACTCAGGGGGCGAAATGTTTGGCTACACCTTC.

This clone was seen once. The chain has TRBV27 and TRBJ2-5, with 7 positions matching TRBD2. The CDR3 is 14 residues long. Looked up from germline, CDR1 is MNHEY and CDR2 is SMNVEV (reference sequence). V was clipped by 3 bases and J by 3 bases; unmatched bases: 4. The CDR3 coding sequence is TGTGCCAGCAGTTTGACGCGGGGGAAAGAGACCCAGTACTTC. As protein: CASSLTRGKETQYF.

The CDR3 DNA follows: TGTGCCATCAGATTCAGCGACAGCTCCTACAATGAGCAGTTCTTC. It translates to CAIRFSDSSYNEQFF. V gene TRBV10-3 combines with J gene TRBJ2-1; perhaps TRBD1 as D (5 bases). This CDR3 is built from 15 residues. Trimming removed 6 bases at V and 0 bases at J, with 12 bases between. Per germline, CDR1 ENHRY and CDR2 SYGVKD.

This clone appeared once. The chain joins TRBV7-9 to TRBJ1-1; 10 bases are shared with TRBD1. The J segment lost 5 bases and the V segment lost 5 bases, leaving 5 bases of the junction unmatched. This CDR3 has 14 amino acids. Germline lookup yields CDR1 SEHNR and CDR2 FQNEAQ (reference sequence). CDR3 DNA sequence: TGTGCCAGCAGCCCTCCGGGACAGGGGACTGAAGCTTTCTTT. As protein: CASSPPGQGTEAFF. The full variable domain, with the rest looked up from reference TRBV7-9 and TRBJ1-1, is DTGVSQNPRHKITKRGQNVTFRCDPISEHNRLYWYRQTLGQGPEFLTYFQNEAQLEKSRLLSDRFSAERPKGSFSTLEIQRTEQGDSAMYLCASSPPGQGTEAFFGQGTRLTVV.

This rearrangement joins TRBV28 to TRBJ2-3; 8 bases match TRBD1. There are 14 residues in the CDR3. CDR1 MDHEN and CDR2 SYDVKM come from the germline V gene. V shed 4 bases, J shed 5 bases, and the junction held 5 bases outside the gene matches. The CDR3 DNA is TGTGCCAGCAGTTCCGCTGGACAGGGAGATACGCAGTATTTT. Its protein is CASSSAGQGDTQYF.

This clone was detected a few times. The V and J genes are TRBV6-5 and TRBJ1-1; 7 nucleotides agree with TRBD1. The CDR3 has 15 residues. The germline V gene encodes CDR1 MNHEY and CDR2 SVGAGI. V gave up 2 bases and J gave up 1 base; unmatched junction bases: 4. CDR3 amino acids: CASSYAGTANTEAFF. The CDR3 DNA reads TGTGCCAGCAGTTACGCCGGGACAGCGAACACTGAAGCTTTCTTT.

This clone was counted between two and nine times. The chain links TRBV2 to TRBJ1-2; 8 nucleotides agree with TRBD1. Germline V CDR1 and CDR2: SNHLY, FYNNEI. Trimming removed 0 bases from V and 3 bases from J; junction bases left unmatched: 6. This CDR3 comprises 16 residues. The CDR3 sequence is CASSEAPGQDDYGYTF. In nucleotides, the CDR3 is TGTGCCAGCAGTGAAGCCCCGGGACAGGATGACTATGGCTACACCTTC.

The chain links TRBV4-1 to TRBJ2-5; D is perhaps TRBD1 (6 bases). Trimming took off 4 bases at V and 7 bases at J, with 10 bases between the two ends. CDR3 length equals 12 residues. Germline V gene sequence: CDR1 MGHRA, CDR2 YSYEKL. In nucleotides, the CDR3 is TGCGCCAGCAGCCCATCAGGGGTGACCCAGTACTTC. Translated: CASSPSGVTQYF.

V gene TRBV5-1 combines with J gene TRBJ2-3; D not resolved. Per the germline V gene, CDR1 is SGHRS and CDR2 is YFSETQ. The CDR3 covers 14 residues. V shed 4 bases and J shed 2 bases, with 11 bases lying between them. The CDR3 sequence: CASSTHNPTDTQYF. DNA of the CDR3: TGCGCCAGCAGCACTCATAACCCCACAGATACGCAGTATTTT.

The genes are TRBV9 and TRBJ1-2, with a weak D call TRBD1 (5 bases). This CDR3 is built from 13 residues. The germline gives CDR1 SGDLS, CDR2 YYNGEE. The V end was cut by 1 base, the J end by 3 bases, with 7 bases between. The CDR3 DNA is TGTGCCAGCAGCGTACTAGGGGACTATGGCTACACCTTC. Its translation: CASSVLGDYGYTF.

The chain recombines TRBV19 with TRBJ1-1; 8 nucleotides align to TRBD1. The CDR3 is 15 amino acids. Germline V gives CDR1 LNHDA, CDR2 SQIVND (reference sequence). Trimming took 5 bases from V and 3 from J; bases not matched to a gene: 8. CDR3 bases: TGTGCCAGTAGTGCGCAGACAGGGGTTGACACTGAAGCTTTCTTT. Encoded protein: CASSAQTGVDTEAFF.

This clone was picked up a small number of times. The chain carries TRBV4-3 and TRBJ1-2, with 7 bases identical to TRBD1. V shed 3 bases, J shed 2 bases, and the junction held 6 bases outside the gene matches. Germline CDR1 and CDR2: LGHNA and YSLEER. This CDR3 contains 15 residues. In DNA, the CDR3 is TGCGCCAGCAGCCACGGACAGGCGGGAAACTATGGCTACACCTTC. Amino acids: CASSHGQAGNYGYTF.

CDR3 region: CASSLTLAGNSYNEQFF. Written as DNA, the CDR3 is TGTGCCAGCAGCCTAACACTAGCGGGAAATTCCTACAATGAGCAGTTCTTC. V usage is TRBV4-2 and J usage is TRBJ2-1, with TRBD2 matching over 10 bases. The CDR3 extends over 17 amino acids. J gave up 1 base and V 4 bases, and 7 bases lay outside the gene matches. The germline gives CDR1 LGHNA, CDR2 YNFKEQ.

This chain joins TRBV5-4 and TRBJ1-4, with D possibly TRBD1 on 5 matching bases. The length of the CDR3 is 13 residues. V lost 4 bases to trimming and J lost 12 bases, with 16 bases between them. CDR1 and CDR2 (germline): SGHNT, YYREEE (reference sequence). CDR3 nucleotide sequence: TGTGCCAGCAGCCTACTGCAGGGATCCCAACTGTTTTTT. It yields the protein CASSLLQGSQLFF. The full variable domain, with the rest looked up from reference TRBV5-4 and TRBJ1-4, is ETGVTQSPTHLIKTRGQQVTLRCSSQSGHNTVSWYQQALGQGPQFIFQYYREEENGRGNFPPRFSGLQFPNYSSELNVNALELDDSALYLCASSLLQGSQLFFGSGTQLSVL.

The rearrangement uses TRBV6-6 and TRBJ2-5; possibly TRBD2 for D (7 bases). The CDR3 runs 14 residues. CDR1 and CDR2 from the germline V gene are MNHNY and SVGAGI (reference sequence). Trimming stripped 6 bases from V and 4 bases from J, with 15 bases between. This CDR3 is CASSLRGGGETQYF. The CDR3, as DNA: TGTGCCAGCAGCCTGAGGGGGGGTGGAGAGACCCAGTACTTC.

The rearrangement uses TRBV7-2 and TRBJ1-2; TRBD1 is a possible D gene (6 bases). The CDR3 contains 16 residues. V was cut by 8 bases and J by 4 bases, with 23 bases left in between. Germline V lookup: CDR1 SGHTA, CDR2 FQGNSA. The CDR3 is CASGTRQAPTLYGYTF. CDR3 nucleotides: TGTGCCAGCGGAACGAGACAGGCCCCCACCCTCTATGGCTACACCTTC.